This paragraph reports one TCR beta chain. CDR1 and CDR2 (germline): SNHLY, FYNNEI. V shed 5 bases, J shed 5 bases, and the junction held 11 bases outside the gene matches. The CDR3 is 15 residues long. The data stem from a study of blood T cell repertoires in COVID-19. Turning to the study itself: Collection of acute and convalescent COVID-19 samples took place in the United States, Italy and Spain.

Generated by immunoSEQ multiplex PCR, the TCRdb table keeps only in-frame clones and is missing some. The table has 53,000 or so clones, about 75% seen once. This chain uses TRBV2 with TRBJ2-5, with TRBD2 matching over 7 bases. This TCR came from a man in his forties or fifties with active or convalescent COVID-19. The sample comprised peripheral blood. The CDR3 region is CASSSERGTGETQYF. DNA for the CDR3: TGTGCCAGCAGTTCTGAGCGGGGAACTGGGGAGACCCAGTACTTC.